The sequence of this TCR beta chain was determined in a study of response to subunit inactivated influenza vaccine. This clonotype was recorded many times. One entry per CDR3 protein, called by TCRdb with MiXCR from the RT-PCR reads. The top ten hold approximately 2.9% of the sample, which has approximately 500,000 distinct CDR3 sequences, under 25% seen once. The data also belong to a second study, concerning T cells expressing NK-cell markers. As that report states: Template switching by 5'RACE with UMIs generated the TCR beta cDNA. Sorted CD3+CD56+NKG2C+, CD3+CD56+NKG2C- and CD3+CD56-NKG2C+ T-cell subsets were beta-chain profiled. The CD3+CD56-NKG2C+ fraction of a few donors was likewise dominated by these clonotypes.

The TCR originated in a man aged 45-60 years who received an inactivated influenza vaccine. Sequencing used CD4+ T cells sorted from PBMCs, obtained about 12 days after vaccination.

The CDR3 DNA reads TGCAGCGTTCAAAAGCGGCCTAGCGGGCTCAATGAGCAGTTCTTC. Protein sequence: CSVQKRPSGLNEQFF. The chain carries TRBV29-1 and TRBJ2-1, with 8 bases matching TRBD2. The germline V gene has CDR1 SQVTM and CDR2 ANQGSEA. The junction had 12 bases not matched to a gene; V was cut back by 5 bases and J by 6 bases. The CDR3 runs 15 residues.